This T cell receptor beta chain was sequenced for a study of T-cell memory formation after mild COVID-19. TCRdb redid the calling of the 5' RACE reads with MiXCR, one entry per CDR3 protein. The sample shows approximately 250,000 distinct CDR3 sequences, about 17% of them seen only once. This clonotype was picked up a small number of times. Its matching antigen is unknown. Notes on the study in general: CD4+ contracting clones were mainly CM and EM; CD8+ ones, EMRA.

The V and J ends lost 2 bases and 5 bases, in that order; junction bases with no gene match: 6. The CDR3 is 16 residues long. The sample comprised PBMCs or a T cell subset sorted from them (not recorded which). The TCR was taken from a man aged 18 to 35 who had mild COVID-19 (a few samples of this study predate the infection). Cell type and time point are not known. The gene calls are TRBV12-3 or TRBV12-4 and TRBJ2-1; TRBD1 matches 10 bases. In nucleotides, the CDR3 is TGTGCCAGCAGTTTATCCCGGGACAGGGGACACAATGAGCAGTTCTTC. Protein sequence: CASSLSRDRGHNEQFF.